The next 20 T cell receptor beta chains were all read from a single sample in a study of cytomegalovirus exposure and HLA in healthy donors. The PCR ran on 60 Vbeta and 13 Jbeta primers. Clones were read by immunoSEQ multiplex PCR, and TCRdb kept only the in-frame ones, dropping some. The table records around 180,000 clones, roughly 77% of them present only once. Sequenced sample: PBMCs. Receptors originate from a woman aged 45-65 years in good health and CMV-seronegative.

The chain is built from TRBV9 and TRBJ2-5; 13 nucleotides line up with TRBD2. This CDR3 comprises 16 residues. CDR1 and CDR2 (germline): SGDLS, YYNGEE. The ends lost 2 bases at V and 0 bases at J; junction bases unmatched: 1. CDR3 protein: CASSVGTSGNQETQYF. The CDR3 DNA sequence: TGTGCCAGCAGCGTGGGGACTAGCGGGAACCAAGAGACCCAGTACTTC. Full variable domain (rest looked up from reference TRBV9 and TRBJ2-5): DSGVTQTPKHLITATGQRVTLRCSPRSGDLSVYWYQQSLDQGLQFLIQYYNGEERAKGNILERFSAQQFPDLHSELNLSSLELGDSALYFCASSVGTSGNQETQYFGPGTRLLVL.

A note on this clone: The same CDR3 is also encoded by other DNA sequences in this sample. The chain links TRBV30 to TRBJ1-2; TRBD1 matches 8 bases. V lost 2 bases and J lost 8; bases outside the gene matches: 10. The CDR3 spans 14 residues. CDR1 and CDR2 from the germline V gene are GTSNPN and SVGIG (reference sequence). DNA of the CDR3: TGTGCCTGGAGTTACAGGGGGACCACTCAAGGCTACACCTTC. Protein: CAWSYRGTTQGYTF.

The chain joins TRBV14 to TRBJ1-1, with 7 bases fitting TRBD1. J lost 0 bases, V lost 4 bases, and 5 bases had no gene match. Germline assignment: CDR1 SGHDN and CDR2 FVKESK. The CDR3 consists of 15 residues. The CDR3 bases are TGTGCCAGCAGCCTTTTGGGACAGATGAACACTGAAGCTTTCTTT. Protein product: CASSLLGQMNTEAFF.

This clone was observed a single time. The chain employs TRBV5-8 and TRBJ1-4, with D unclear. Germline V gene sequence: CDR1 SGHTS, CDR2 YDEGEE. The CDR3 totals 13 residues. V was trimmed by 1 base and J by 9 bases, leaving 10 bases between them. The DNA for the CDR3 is TGTGCCAGCAGCTTGTTGTATACTCAAAAACTGTTTTTT. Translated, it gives CASSLLYTQKLFF.

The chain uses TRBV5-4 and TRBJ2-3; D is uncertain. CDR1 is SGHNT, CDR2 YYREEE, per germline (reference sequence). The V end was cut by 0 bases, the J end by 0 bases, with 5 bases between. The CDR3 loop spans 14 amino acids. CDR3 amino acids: CASSLEQSTDTQYF. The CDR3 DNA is TGTGCCAGCAGCTTGGAACAAAGCACAGATACGCAGTATTTT.

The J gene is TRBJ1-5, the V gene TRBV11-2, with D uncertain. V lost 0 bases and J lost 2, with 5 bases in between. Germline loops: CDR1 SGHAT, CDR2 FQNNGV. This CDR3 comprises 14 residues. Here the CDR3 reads CASSLDPGNQPQHF. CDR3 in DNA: TGTGCCAGCAGCTTAGATCCCGGCAATCAGCCCCAGCATTTT.

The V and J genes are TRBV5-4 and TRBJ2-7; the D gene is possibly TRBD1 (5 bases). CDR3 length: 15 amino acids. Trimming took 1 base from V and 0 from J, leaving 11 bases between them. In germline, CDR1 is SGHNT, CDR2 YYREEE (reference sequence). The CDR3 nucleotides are TGTGCCAGCAGCTTGCAGCCGACAGCCTCCTACGAGCAGTACTTC. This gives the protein CASSLQPTASYEQYF. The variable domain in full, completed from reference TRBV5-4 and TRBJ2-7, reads ETGVTQSPTHLIKTRGQQVTLRCSSQSGHNTVSWYQQALGQGPQFIFQYYREEENGRGNFPPRFSGLQFPNYSSELNVNALELDDSALYLCASSLQPTASYEQYFGPGTRLTVT.

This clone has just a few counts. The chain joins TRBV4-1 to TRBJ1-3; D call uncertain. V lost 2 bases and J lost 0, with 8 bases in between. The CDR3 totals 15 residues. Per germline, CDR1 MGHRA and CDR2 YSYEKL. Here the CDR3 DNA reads TGCGCCAGCAGCCAACTTTTCAGCTCTGGAAACACCATATATTTT. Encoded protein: CASSQLFSSGNTIYF.

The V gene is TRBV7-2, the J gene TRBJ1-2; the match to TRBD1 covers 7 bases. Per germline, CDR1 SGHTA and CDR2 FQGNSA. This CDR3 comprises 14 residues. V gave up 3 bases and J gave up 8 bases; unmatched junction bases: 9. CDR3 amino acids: CASSFNRQGAGYTF. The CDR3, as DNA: TGTGCCAGCAGCTTCAACCGACAGGGAGCGGGCTACACCTTC.

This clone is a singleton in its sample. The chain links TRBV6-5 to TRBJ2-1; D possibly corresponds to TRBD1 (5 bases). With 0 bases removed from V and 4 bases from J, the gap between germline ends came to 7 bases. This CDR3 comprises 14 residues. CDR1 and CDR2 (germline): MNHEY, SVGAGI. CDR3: CASSYSDSYNEQFF. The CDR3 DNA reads TGTGCCAGCAGTTACTCCGACAGTTACAATGAGCAGTTCTTC.

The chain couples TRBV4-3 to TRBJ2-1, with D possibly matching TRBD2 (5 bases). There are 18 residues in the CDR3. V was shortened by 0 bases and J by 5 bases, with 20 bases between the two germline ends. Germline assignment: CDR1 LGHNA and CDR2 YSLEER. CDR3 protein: CASSQDRRGSFSHNEQFF. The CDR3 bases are TGCGCCAGCAGCCAAGATAGACGAGGGAGTTTTTCCCACAATGAGCAGTTCTTC.

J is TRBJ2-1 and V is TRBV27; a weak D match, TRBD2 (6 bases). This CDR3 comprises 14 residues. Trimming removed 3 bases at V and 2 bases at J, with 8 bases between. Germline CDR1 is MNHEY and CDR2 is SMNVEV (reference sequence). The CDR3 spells CASSFERAYNEQFF. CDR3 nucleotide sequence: TGTGCCAGCAGTTTTGAGCGGGCCTACAATGAGCAGTTCTTC.

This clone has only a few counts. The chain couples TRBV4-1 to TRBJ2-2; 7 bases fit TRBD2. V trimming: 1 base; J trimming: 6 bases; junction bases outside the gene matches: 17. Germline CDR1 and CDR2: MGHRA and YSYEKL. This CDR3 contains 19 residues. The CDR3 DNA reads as TGCGCCAGCAGCCAAGCCCGGGGGGAGTTAGCCCGTGGGTCCGGGGAGCTGTTTTTT. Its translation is CASSQARGELARGSGELFF.

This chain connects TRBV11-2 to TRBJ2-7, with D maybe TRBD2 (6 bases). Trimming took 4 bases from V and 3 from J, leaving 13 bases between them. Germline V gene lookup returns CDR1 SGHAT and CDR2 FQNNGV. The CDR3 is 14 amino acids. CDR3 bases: TGTGCCAGCAGCTCCACCGGGACTGGCTACGAGCAGTACTTC. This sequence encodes CASSSTGTGYEQYF.

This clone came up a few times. In DNA form, the CDR3 reads TGCGCCAGCAGCCGAACGGTAGCGGGGGGCTCCACCGGGGAGCTGTTTTTT. This translates into CASSRTVAGGSTGELFF. J is TRBJ2-2 and V is TRBV4-3, with 10 bases fitting TRBD2. With V trimmed by 4 bases and J by 4 bases, 9 bases remained unmatched. Germline loops: CDR1 LGHNA, CDR2 YSLEER. This CDR3 is 17 amino acids long.

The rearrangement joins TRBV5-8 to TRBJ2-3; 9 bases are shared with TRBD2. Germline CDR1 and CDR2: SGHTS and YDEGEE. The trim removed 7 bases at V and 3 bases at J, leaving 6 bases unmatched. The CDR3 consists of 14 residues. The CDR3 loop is CASLWRGGTDTQYF. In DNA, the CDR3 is TGTGCCAGCCTGTGGCGGGGGGGGACAGATACGCAGTATTTT. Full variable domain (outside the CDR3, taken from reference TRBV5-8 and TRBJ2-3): EAGVTQSPTHLIKTRGQQATLRCSPISGHTSVYWYQQALGLGLQFLLWYDEGEERNRGNFPPRFSGRQFPNYSSELNVNALELEDSALYLCASLWRGGTDTQYFGPGTRLTVL.

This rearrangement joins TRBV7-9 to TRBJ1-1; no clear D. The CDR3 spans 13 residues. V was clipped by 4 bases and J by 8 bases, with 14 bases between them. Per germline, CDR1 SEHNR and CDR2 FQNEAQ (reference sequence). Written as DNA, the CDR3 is TGTGCCAGCAGCTCCTATCACCGGGAGGAAGCTTTCTTT. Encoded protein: CASSSYHREEAFF.

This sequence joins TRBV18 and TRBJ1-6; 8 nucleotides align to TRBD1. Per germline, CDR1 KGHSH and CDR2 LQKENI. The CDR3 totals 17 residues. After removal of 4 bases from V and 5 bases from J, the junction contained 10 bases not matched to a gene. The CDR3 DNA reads TGTGCCAGCTCACTTAGGTGGCAGGGGGCCCATAATTCACCCCTCCACTTT. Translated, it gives CASSLRWQGAHNSPLHF.

Here the CDR3 DNA reads TGTGCCAGCAACAGGGGGCCCACAGATACGCAGTATTTT. Translating gives CASNRGPTDTQYF. This chain links TRBV7-6 with TRBJ2-3; 9 positions agree with TRBD1. The CDR3 covers 13 residues. Germline-derived CDR1 and CDR2 are SGHVS and FNYEAQ. J gave up 2 bases and V 7 bases, and 1 base lay outside the gene matches.

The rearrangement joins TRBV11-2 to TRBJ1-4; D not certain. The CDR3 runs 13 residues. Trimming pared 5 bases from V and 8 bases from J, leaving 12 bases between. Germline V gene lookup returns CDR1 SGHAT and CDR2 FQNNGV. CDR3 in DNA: TGTGCCAGCAGCCCGCGGGGAGGCGAAAAACTGTTTTTT. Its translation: CASSPRGGEKLFF.